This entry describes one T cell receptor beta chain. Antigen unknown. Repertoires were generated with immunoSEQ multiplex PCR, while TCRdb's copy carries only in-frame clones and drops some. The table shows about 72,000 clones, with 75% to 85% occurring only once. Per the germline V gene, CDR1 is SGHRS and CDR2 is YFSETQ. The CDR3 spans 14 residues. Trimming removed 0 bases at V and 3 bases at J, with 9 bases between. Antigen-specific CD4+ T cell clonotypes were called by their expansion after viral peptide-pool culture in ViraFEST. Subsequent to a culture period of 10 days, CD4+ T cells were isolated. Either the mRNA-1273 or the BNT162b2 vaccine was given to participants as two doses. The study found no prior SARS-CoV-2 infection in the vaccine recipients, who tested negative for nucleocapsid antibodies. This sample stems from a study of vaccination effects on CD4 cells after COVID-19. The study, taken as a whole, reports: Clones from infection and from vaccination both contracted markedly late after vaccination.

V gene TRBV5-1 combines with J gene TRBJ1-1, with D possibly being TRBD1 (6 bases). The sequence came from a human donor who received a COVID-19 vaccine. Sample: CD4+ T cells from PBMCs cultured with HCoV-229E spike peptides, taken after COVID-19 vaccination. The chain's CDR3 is CASSLVGGDTEAFF. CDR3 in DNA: TGCGCCAGCAGCTTGGTAGGGGGGGACACTGAAGCTTTCTTT.